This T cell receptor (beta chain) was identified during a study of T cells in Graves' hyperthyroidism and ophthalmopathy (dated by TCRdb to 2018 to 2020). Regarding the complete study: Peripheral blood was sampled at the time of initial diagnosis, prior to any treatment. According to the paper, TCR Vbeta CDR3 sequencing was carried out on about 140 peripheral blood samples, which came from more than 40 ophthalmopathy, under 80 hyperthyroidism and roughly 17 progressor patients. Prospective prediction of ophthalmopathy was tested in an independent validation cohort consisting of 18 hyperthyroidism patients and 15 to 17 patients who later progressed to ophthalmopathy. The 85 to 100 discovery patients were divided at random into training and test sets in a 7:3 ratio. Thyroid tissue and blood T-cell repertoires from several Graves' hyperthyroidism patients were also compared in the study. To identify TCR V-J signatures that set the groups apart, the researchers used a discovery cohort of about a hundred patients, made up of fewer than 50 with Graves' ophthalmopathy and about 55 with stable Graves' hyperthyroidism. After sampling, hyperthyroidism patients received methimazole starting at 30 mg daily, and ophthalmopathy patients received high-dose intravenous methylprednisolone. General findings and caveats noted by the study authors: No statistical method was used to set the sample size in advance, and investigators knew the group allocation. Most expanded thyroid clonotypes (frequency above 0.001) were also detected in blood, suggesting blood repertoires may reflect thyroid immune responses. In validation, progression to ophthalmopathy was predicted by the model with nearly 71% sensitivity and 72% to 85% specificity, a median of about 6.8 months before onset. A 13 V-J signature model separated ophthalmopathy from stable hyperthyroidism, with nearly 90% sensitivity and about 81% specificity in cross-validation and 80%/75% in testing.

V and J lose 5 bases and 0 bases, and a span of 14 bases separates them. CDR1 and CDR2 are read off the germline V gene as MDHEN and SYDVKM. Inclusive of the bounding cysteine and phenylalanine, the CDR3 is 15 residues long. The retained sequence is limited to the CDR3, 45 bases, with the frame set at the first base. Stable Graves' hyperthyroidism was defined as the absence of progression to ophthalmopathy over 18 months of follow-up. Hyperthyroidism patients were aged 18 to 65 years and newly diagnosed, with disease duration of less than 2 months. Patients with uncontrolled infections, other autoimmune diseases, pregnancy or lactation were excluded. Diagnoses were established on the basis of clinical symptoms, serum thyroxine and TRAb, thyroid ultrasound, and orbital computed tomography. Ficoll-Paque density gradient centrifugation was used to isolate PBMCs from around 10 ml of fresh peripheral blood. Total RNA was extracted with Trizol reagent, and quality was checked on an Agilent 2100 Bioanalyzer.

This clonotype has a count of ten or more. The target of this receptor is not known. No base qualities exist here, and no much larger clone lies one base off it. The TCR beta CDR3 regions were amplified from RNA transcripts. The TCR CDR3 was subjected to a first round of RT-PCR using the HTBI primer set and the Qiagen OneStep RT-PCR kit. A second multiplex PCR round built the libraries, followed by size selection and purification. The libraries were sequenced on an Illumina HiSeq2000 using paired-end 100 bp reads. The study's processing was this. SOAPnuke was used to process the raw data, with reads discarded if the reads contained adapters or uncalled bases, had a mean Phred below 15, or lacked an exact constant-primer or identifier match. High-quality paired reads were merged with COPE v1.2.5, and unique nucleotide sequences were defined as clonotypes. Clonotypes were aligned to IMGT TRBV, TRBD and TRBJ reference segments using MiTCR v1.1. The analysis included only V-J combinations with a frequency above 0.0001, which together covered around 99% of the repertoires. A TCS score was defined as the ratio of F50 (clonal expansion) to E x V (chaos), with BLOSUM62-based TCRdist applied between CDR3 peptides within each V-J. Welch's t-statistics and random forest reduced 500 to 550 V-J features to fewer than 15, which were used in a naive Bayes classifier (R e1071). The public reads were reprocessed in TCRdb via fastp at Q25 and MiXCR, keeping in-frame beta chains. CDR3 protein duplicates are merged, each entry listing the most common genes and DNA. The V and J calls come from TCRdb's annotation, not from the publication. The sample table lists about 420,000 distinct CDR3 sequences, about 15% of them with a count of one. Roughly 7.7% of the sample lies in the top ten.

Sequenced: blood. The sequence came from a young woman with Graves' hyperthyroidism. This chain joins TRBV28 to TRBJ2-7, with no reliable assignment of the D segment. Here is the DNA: TGTGCCAGCAGTATGTCTACGGTTAGCTCCTACGAGCAGTACTTC. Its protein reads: CASSMSTVSSYEQYF.